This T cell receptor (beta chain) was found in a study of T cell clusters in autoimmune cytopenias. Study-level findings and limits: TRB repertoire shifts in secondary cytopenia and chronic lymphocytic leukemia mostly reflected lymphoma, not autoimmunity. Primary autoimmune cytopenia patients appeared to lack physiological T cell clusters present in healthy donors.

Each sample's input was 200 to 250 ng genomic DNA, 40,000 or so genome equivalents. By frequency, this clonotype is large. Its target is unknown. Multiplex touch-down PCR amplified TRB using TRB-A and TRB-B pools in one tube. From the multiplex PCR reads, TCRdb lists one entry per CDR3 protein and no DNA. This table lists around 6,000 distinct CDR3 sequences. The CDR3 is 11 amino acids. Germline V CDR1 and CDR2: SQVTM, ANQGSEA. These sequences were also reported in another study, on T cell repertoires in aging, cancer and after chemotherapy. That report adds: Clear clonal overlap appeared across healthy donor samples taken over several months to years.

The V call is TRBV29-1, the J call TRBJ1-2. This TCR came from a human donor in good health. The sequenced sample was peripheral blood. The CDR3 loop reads CSVDPRYGYTF.